A single sample is the source of the 11 T cell receptor beta chains below, sequenced in a study of T cells after yellow fever vaccination (dated by TCRdb to the late 2010s). The sample's treatment or condition label, decoded: live attenuated yellow fever vaccine strain. Library method: 5' RACE. The sequencer listed for this sample is Illumina HiSeq 2500. The public reads were reprocessed in TCRdb via fastp at Q25 and MiXCR, keeping in-frame beta chains. Each CDR3 protein gets just one entry, which takes the most common genes and DNA from the rows behind it. The sample table contains roughly 330,000 distinct CDR3 sequences; only one count was recorded for about 6.9% of them. The ten largest clones capture over 15% of the sample. This sample comprised PBMCs, obtained about 49 days after the first yellow fever vaccination. The receptors were sampled from a man between 18 and 35 years old who received the YFV17D yellow fever vaccine.

At least ten counts were recorded for this clonotype. This chain uses TRBV30 with TRBJ2-2; D not certain. The V gene's germline CDR1 is GTSNPN and CDR2 SVGIG (reference sequence). The CDR3 spans 11 residues. The ends were cut back, 1 base at V and 6 bases at J, with 3 bases in the middle. The CDR3 DNA follows: TGTGCCTGGAGTGGGGCCGGGGAGCTGTTTTTT. It yields the protein CAWSGAGELFF.

The chain employs TRBV7-9 and TRBJ2-4; D is unresolved. The V gene's germline CDR1 is SEHNR and CDR2 FQNEAQ (reference sequence). V gave up 5 bases and J gave up 14 bases, with 13 bases separating them. The CDR3 spans 11 residues. CDR3 coding DNA: TGTGCCAGCAGCCGGTTGGGTAGGGAGTACTTC. It encodes CASSRLGREYF.

This clonotype was observed a handful of times. The gene calls are TRBV27 and TRBJ2-3; a possible D gene is TRBD2 (6 bases). The germline gives CDR1 MNHEY, CDR2 SMNVEV (reference sequence). Trimming left V 8 bases short and J 3 bases short, with 12 bases between. The CDR3 spans 13 residues. The CDR3, as DNA: TGTGCCAGCGGACATGGAGGGACAGATACGCAGTATTTT. Translated, it gives CASGHGGTDTQYF.

This rearrangement joins TRBV20-1 to TRBJ2-5; D is ambiguous. Germline V lookup: CDR1 DFQATT, CDR2 SNEGSKA (reference sequence). The CDR3 extends over 13 amino acids. With 0 bases removed from V and 5 bases from J, the gap between germline ends came to 10 bases. The CDR3, as DNA: TGCAGTGCTAGAGAGGCGCTACTGGAGACCCAGTACTTC. It is translated as CSAREALLETQYF.

This clonotype has more than one count but fewer than ten. The rearrangement uses TRBV20-1 and TRBJ2-3; no clear D gene. Germline CDR1 and CDR2: DFQATT and SNEGSKA (reference sequence). The CDR3 totals 14 residues. Trimming stripped 7 bases from V and 0 bases from J, with 14 bases between. CDR3 loop: CSVLRSSSTDTQYF. In nucleotides, the CDR3 is TGCAGTGTTTTGAGGTCCTCTAGCACAGATACGCAGTATTTT.

This clonotype was counted only a few times. The chain links TRBV5-6 to TRBJ2-4; D remains unclear. The V gene lost 6 bases and the J gene lost 0 bases, with 10 bases spanning the gap. CDR1 and CDR2 from the germline V gene are SGHDT and YYEEEE. The CDR3 is 14 amino acids. The CDR3 DNA reads as TGTGCCAGCAACTCGGGCCTAGCCAAAAACATTCAGTACTTC. Amino acids: CASNSGLAKNIQYF.

Only a few counts were recorded for this clonotype. The genes are TRBV6-2 or TRBV6-3 and TRBJ2-7; no clear D. This CDR3 spans 14 amino acids. The ends were cut back, 2 bases at V and 2 bases at J, with 10 bases in the middle. Looked up from germline, CDR1 is MNHEY and CDR2 is SVGEGT. The CDR3: CASSYKQIPYEQYV. DNA for the CDR3: TGTGCCAGCAGTTACAAGCAGATCCCCTACGAGCAGTACGTC.

This clonotype was seen more than once but under ten times. The V gene is TRBV11-2, the J gene TRBJ2-3; 8 nucleotides match TRBD2. Germline-derived CDR1 and CDR2 are SGHAT and FQNNGV. The CDR3 runs 21 residues. After removal of 5 bases from V and 4 bases from J, the junction contained 26 bases not matched to a gene. CDR3 coding DNA: TGTGCCAGCAGCCGCCCGGCCGTAGCGGGACCCACCTCAGGTGCTCCAGATACGCAGTATTTT. Protein sequence: CASSRPAVAGPTSGAPDTQYF.

This clonotype appeared many times. J is TRBJ2-2 and V is TRBV7-2; 8 nucleotides align to TRBD1. Germline CDR1 is SGHTA and CDR2 is FQGNSA. V lost 4 bases to trimming and J lost 8 bases; unmatched junction nucleotides: 9. This CDR3 is 15 amino acids long. The CDR3 loop reads CASSSRTGRAGELFF. CDR3 DNA: TGTGCCAGCAGCTCCAGGACAGGGAGAGCTGGGGAGCTGTTTTTT.

This clonotype occurred once. V is TRBV7-2 and J is TRBJ2-3, with TRBD2 identical over 8 bases. The CDR3 totals 15 residues. Germline values: CDR1 SGHTA, CDR2 FQGNSA. J gave up 1 base and V 3 bases, and 3 bases lay outside the gene matches. For the CDR3, the DNA is TGTGCCAGCAGCTTCCCGACTAGCGGCACAGATACGCAGTATTTT. Translation gives CASSFPTSGTDTQYF.

This clonotype was observed at least ten times. The gene calls are TRBV29-1 and TRBJ2-1; D may match TRBD1 or TRBD2 (5 bases each). Germline CDR1 reads SQVTM; CDR2 reads ANQGSEA. V shed 3 bases and J shed 4 bases, with 10 bases lying between them. This CDR3 spans 13 amino acids. The CDR3 nucleotides read TGCAGCGTTGACGGGGCCCCATACAATGAGCAGTTCTTC. Amino acids: CSVDGAPYNEQFF.